A single sample is the source of the 26 T cell receptor beta chains below, sequenced in a study of T cell responses to AZD1222 COVID-19 vaccine. Sequencing used immunoSEQ multiplex PCR; TCRdb keeps in-frame clones, though not all of them. The profile shows 200,000 to 250,000 clones, about 92% of them singletons. The sequenced sample was peripheral blood, obtained on day 0 of MenACWY control vaccination. These receptors all come from an adult in good health.

The chain joins TRBV30 to TRBJ1-5; D may be TRBD1 (6 bases). The CDR3 has 14 residues. V was clipped by 1 base and J by 2 bases, with 9 bases between them. Per the germline V gene, CDR1 is GTSNPN and CDR2 is SVGIG (reference sequence). The DNA of the CDR3 is TGTGCCTGGAGTGGGGGGCGAGGCAATCAGCCCCAGCATTTT. Translated: CAWSGGRGNQPQHF.

The V and J genes are TRBV6-2 or TRBV6-3 and TRBJ2-5; a possible D gene is TRBD2 (6 bases). Trimming took off 5 bases at V and 2 bases at J, with 6 bases between the two ends. In germline, CDR1 is MNHEY, CDR2 SVGEGT. CDR3 length: 12 amino acids. This chain's CDR3 is CASSSGQETQYF. The CDR3, as DNA: TGTGCCAGCAGTAGCGGGCAAGAGACCCAGTACTTC.

V is TRBV6-5 and J is TRBJ1-1; 7 bases fit TRBD1. CDR1 is MNHEY and CDR2 is SVGAGI in the germline V gene. The CDR3 extends over 13 amino acids. J gave up 9 bases and V 0 bases, and 4 bases lay outside the gene matches. The CDR3 nucleotides are TGTGCCAGCAGTTACTCTAGGGACAGCAAAGCTTTCTTT. Translated: CASSYSRDSKAFF.

The V call is TRBV6-1, the J call TRBJ2-5; 10 nucleotides match TRBD2. J lost 1 base, V lost 3 bases, and 5 bases had no gene match. The CDR3 runs to 16 residues. Germline V gene data show CDR1 as MNHNS and CDR2 as SASEGT. The CDR3 loop reads CASSDQRGGLQETQYF. The CDR3 coding sequence is TGTGCCAGCAGTGACCAGCGGGGGGGCCTCCAAGAGACCCAGTACTTC.

The chain carries TRBV28 and TRBJ2-4, with TRBD2 as a possible D gene (5 bases). CDR1 is MDHEN, CDR2 SYDVKM, per germline. The CDR3 runs 14 residues. The V gene lost 0 bases and the J gene lost 9 bases, with 12 bases spanning the gap. The CDR3 bases are TGTGCCAGCAGTTTATGGGGAAACGAGGGCATTCAGTACTTC. Translated, it gives CASSLWGNEGIQYF.

The rearrangement joins TRBV19 to TRBJ1-2; the D is unclear. The CDR3 has 15 residues. Per germline, CDR1 LNHDA and CDR2 SQIVND (reference sequence). V lost 6 bases and J 0 bases, leaving 14 bases between the germline ends. CDR3 loop: CASSPQQIPNYGYTF. The DNA for the CDR3 is TGTGCCAGTAGCCCCCAGCAGATTCCTAACTATGGCTACACCTTC.

In its sample, this clone was seen a few times. The J gene is TRBJ2-1, the V gene TRBV6-1; D not resolved. Between the trimmed V and J ends, which lost 1 base and 13 bases, there was a span of 14 bases. CDR1 and CDR2 from the germline V gene are MNHNS and SASEGT. The CDR3 spans 13 residues. This CDR3 reads CASSEGTEIAQFF. The CDR3 DNA sequence: TGTGCCAGCAGTGAAGGGACGGAGATCGCCCAGTTCTTC.

The chain joins TRBV9 to TRBJ1-1, with 10 positions matching TRBD1. The CDR3 loop spans 17 amino acids. Losses at the gene ends were 1 base for V and 0 bases for J; bases not matched to a gene: 6. Germline V gene sequence: CDR1 SGDLS, CDR2 YYNGEE. The CDR3, as DNA: TGTGCCAGCAGCGTAACCGGGACAGGGGTCTTGAACACTGAAGCTTTCTTT. It codes for CASSVTGTGVLNTEAFF.

This clone has just one count. The CDR3 DNA sequence: TGTGCCAGCAGTTATGGACAGGGGGTTCGCTCAGATACGCAGTATTTT. It codes for CASSYGQGVRSDTQYF. The genes are TRBV6-6 and TRBJ2-3; TRBD1 matches at 10 bases. In germline, CDR1 is MNHNY, CDR2 SVGAGI (reference sequence). This CDR3 contains 16 residues. Trimming cost V 3 bases and J 4 bases; bases outside gene matches: 7.

The rearrangement uses TRBV12-5 and TRBJ1-4, with 12 bases identical to TRBD1. This CDR3 comprises 15 residues. The V and J ends lost 3 bases and 8 bases, in that order; junction bases with no gene match: 4. Per germline, CDR1 LGHNT and CDR2 FRNRAP. The CDR3, as DNA: TGTGCTAGTGGTTTCGGGACAGGGGGCAAGGAAAAACTGTTTTTT. Translating it yields CASGFGTGGKEKLFF. Full variable domain (outside the CDR3, taken from reference TRBV12-5 and TRBJ1-4): DARVTQTPRHKVTEMGQEVTMRCQPILGHNTVFWYRQTMMQGLELLAYFRNRAPLDDSGMPKDRFSAEMPDATLATLKIQPSEPRDSAVYFCASGFGTGGKEKLFFGSGTQLSVL.

The rearrangement links TRBV18 to TRBJ2-3; tentatively, D is TRBD2 (7 bases). In germline, CDR1 is KGHSH, CDR2 LQKENI. CDR3 size: 13 residues. The V end lost 5 bases, the J end lost 6 bases, and 12 bases lay between the germline ends. The CDR3 DNA sequence: TGTGCCAGCTCAAGGGGGGGCGCGGATACGCAGTATTTT. It codes for CASSRGGADTQYF. The whole variable domain, filled in from reference TRBV18 and TRBJ2-3, reads NAGVMQNPRHLVRRRGQEARLRCSPMKGHSHVYWYRQLPEEGLKFMVYLQKENIIDESGMPKERFSAEFPKEGPSILRIQQVVRGDSAAYFCASSRGGADTQYFGPGTRLTVL.

The chain combines TRBV7-8 with TRBJ2-7; no reliable D call. V was shortened by 4 bases and J by 0 bases, with 10 bases between the two germline ends. This CDR3 has 14 residues. The germline V gene has CDR1 SGHVS and CDR2 FQNEAQ. CDR3 amino acids: CASSSARVSYEQYF. The CDR3 DNA sequence: TGTGCCAGCAGCTCTGCCCGAGTCTCCTACGAGCAGTACTTC.

The gene calls are TRBV4-1 and TRBJ1-3; 7 positions agree with TRBD1. With 4 bases clipped from V and 4 bases from J, the junction kept 7 bases outside the gene matches. The germline V gene encodes CDR1 MGHRA and CDR2 YSYEKL. The CDR3 is 15 residues long. The CDR3 nucleotides read TGCGCCAGCAGCCGCACCGGGACAGAGGGAAACACCATATATTTT. Its protein is CASSRTGTEGNTIYF.

This clone appeared once. The rearrangement joins TRBV11-2 to TRBJ1-2; D remains ambiguous. The CDR3 contains 16 residues. Deletions cut 5 bases from V and 4 bases from J, with 20 bases between. CDR1 is SGHAT and CDR2 is FQNNGV in the germline V gene. Here the CDR3 DNA reads TGTGCCAGCAGCCCCCGACGCGGCACGCACTTCTATGGCTACACCTTC. Translating gives CASSPRRGTHFYGYTF. Variable domain in full (rest from reference TRBV11-2 and TRBJ1-2): EAGVAQSPRYKIIEKRQSVAFWCNPISGHATLYWYQQILGQGPKLLIQFQNNGVVDDSQLPKDRFSAERLKGVDSTLKIQPAKLEDSAVYLCASSPRRGTHFYGYTFGSGTRLTVV.

CDR3 loop: CASSSMWAGGNQPQHF. CDR3 in DNA: TGTGCCAGCAGCTCCATGTGGGCAGGAGGCAATCAGCCCCAGCATTTT. The V call is TRBV7-9, the J call TRBJ1-5; the D is unclear. Between the trimmed V and J ends, which lost 4 bases and 2 bases, there was a span of 15 bases. The CDR3 extends over 16 amino acids. The germline gives CDR1 SEHNR, CDR2 FQNEAQ (reference sequence).

In its sample, this clone was seen once. V gene TRBV18 combines with J gene TRBJ2-1; D is perhaps TRBD2 (5 bases). Germline CDR1 KGHSH, CDR2 LQKENI. The V end was cut by 0 bases, the J end by 3 bases, with 9 bases between. The CDR3 loop spans 15 amino acids. The CDR3 region is CASSPPGVRYNEQFF. The CDR3 region has the DNA TGTGCCAGCTCACCACCGGGAGTGCGCTACAATGAGCAGTTCTTC.

J is TRBJ2-7 and V is TRBV20-1, with 7 positions matching TRBD2. This CDR3 has 13 residues. The V segment lost 3 bases and the J segment 1 base; nucleotides outside the gene matches: 3. Germline V gene data show CDR1 as DFQATT and CDR2 as SNEGSKA (reference sequence). CDR3: CSASSGLSYEQYF. The CDR3 DNA follows: TGCAGTGCTAGTAGCGGGTTATCCTACGAGCAGTACTTC.

J is TRBJ1-1 and V is TRBV5-4, with 8 bases identical to TRBD1. After removal of 4 bases from V and 0 bases from J, the junction contained 8 bases not matched to a gene. There are 16 residues in the CDR3. The germline V gene encodes CDR1 SGHNT and CDR2 YYREEE (reference sequence). CDR3 residues: CASSRDRPTMNTEAFF. The CDR3 nucleotides read TGTGCCAGCAGCCGGGACAGGCCGACTATGAACACTGAAGCTTTCTTT.

The V gene is TRBV19, the J gene TRBJ2-3; the D gene is possibly TRBD2 (5 bases). Trimming removed 1 base at V and 3 bases at J, with 14 bases between. Looked up from germline, CDR1 is LNHDA and CDR2 is SQIVND (reference sequence). The CDR3 totals 16 residues. DNA for the CDR3: TGTGCCAGTAGTATAGCGACGGGGTTGGGTACAGATACGCAGTATTTT. This gives the protein CASSIATGLGTDTQYF. The whole variable domain, filled in from reference TRBV19 and TRBJ2-3, reads DGGITQSPKYLFRKEGQNVTLSCEQNLNHDAMYWYRQDPGQGLRLIYYSQIVNDFQKGDIAEGYSVSREKKESFPLTVTSAQKNPTAFYLCASSIATGLGTDTQYFGPGTRLTVL.

The chain links TRBV5-1 to TRBJ2-3; 7 bases are a match to TRBD2. This CDR3 has 15 residues. Per the germline V gene, CDR1 is SGHRS and CDR2 is YFSETQ. With V trimmed by 1 base and J by 4 bases, 6 bases remained unmatched. The CDR3 here is CASSLQRGEADTQYF. CDR3 nucleotide sequence: TGCGCCAGCAGCTTGCAACGGGGGGAGGCAGATACGCAGTATTTT.

The J gene is TRBJ2-2, the V gene TRBV9, with D unclear. The germline gives CDR1 SGDLS, CDR2 YYNGEE. This CDR3 region has 12 residues. The V gene lost 3 bases and the J gene lost 7 bases, with 7 bases spanning the gap. CDR3 nucleotides: TGTGCCAGCAGCGCAGTTTACGGGGAGCTGTTTTTT. As protein: CASSAVYGELFF.

The chain is built from TRBV7-2 and TRBJ1-1; D remains unclear. Trimming took 2 bases from V and 10 from J, leaving 20 bases between them. The CDR3 runs 15 residues. The germline gives CDR1 SGHTA, CDR2 FQGNSA. CDR3 region: CASSLPSADGLRAFF. In nucleotides, the CDR3 is TGTGCCAGCAGCTTACCCTCGGCGGACGGACTACGAGCTTTCTTT.

The rearrangement uses TRBV5-1 and TRBJ1-2; tentative D call: TRBD1 (5 bases). The CDR3 runs 14 residues. Trimming removed 1 base at V and 8 bases at J, with 15 bases between. The germline gives CDR1 SGHRS, CDR2 YFSETQ. The CDR3 DNA is TGCGCCAGCAGCTTGAATGGAGGGGCAGAAGGCTACACCTTC. Residues: CASSLNGGAEGYTF. Filled out from reference TRBV5-1 and TRBJ1-2, the complete variable domain reads KAGVTQTPRYLIKTRGQQVTLSCSPISGHRSVSWYQQTPGQGLQFLFEYFSETQRNKGNFPGRFSGRQFSNSRSEMNVSTLELGDSALYLCASSLNGGAEGYTFGSGTRLTVV.

The chain joins TRBV10-2 to TRBJ1-2; maybe TRBD1 (5 bases). This CDR3 spans 16 amino acids. Trimming pared 9 bases from V and 3 bases from J, leaving 23 bases between. Per germline, CDR1 WSHSY and CDR2 SAAADI. CDR3 nucleotides: TGCGCCAGTTACGCAATTTGGAGGGGCTGGGACTATGGCTACACCTTC. Translating it yields CASYAIWRGWDYGYTF.

This clone was picked up one time. This chain joins TRBV6-5 and TRBJ2-7; TRBD1 agrees at 9 bases. J gave up 2 bases and V 6 bases, and 8 bases lay outside the gene matches. The germline CDR1 and CDR2 sequences are MNHEY and SVGAGI. This CDR3 spans 15 amino acids. CDR3 nucleotide sequence: TGTGCCAGCAGCACCCTCGGGGACAGGGCCTACGAGCAGTACTTC. This translates into CASSTLGDRAYEQYF.

This clone was observed a single time. The genes are TRBV12-3 or TRBV12-4 and TRBJ1-1; no reliable D call. The CDR3 sequence is 13 residues long. V shed 1 base and J shed 1 base, with 4 bases lying between them. The CDR3 DNA sequence: TGTGCCAGCAGTTTAGGTACGAACACTGAAGCTTTCTTT. Protein: CASSLGTNTEAFF.